The present T cell receptor beta chain was sequenced within a study of T cells in Graves' hyperthyroidism and ophthalmopathy. Study-wide results and limits: Blood held most thyroid clonotypes expanded above 0.001 frequency.

The length of the CDR3 is 17 residues. Germline assignment: CDR1 LNHDA and CDR2 SQIVND (reference sequence). Trimming pared 4 bases from V and 0 bases from J, leaving 16 bases between. Authors of the study amplified TCR beta CDR3 regions from RNA transcripts. A first-round RT-PCR of the TCR CDR3 used the HTBI primer set. From the multiplex PCR reads, TCRdb called clonotypes with MiXCR, one entry per CDR3 protein. The sample includes roughly 630,000 distinct CDR3 sequences, less than 20% of them seen just once. Worth noting for this clonotype: The antigen is unknown.

The receptor comes from a woman aged 25 to 45 with Graves' hyperthyroidism. The V and J genes are TRBV19 and TRBJ2-1, with a tentative D call TRBD2 (6 bases). Input material: blood. CDR3 amino acids: CASSTNPVRDSYNEQFF. The CDR3 nucleotides are TGTGCCAGTAGTACGAATCCGGTGCGGGACTCCTACAATGAGCAGTTCTTC.